A selection of T cell receptor beta chains follows, all from one sample in a study of cytomegalovirus exposure and HLA in healthy donors. Assay: immunoSEQ multiplex PCR; the TCRdb copy retains only in-frame clones and omits some. The sample contains under 300,000 clones, about 90% of which appear only once. Sequenced sample: PBMCs. These receptor sequences come from a woman under 30 in good health and CMV-seronegative. Both conserved end residues are part of each CDR3. Fields, in order: J gene, clone size, D gene, V gene, CDR3 DNA, CDR3 protein. The D gene is left open where the match is weak. Clone size is not always given. Where it is, it says once, few, many or a class for expanded clones.

J gene: TRBJ1-1; clone size: once; D gene: NA; V gene: TRBV28; CDR3 DNA: TGTGCCAGCAGTCCACCGACAGGTTGGGAAGATTTGAACACTGAAGCTTTCTTT; CDR3 protein: CASSPPTGWEDLNTEAFF
J gene: TRBJ1-1; clone size: NA; D gene: TRBD1; V gene: TRBV6-6; CDR3 DNA: TGTGCCAGCAGCGGACAGGCGAACACTGAAGCTTTCTTT; CDR3 protein: CASSGQANTEAFF
J gene: TRBJ2-1; clone size: NA; D gene: TRBD1; V gene: TRBV9; CDR3 DNA: TGTGCCAGCAGCCCCCAAGGGGGACAGAACTACAATGAGCAGTTCTTC; CDR3 protein: CASSPQGGQNYNEQFF
J gene: TRBJ2-3; clone size: NA; D gene: NA; V gene: TRBV27; CDR3 DNA: TGTGCCAGCAGTTTCAGCAGGGGAGGGACAGATACGCAGTATTTT; CDR3 protein: CASSFSRGGTDTQYF
J gene: TRBJ1-6; clone size: few; D gene: NA; V gene: TRBV5-6; CDR3 DNA: TGTGCCAGCAGCTTTCGGGGAGGGGTAAATTCACCCCTCCACTTT; CDR3 protein: CASSFRGGVNSPLHF
J gene: TRBJ1-2; clone size: NA; D gene: NA; V gene: TRBV7-2; CDR3 DNA: TGTGCCAGCAGCTTGGTGAGAAACTATGGCTACACCTTC; CDR3 protein: CASSLVRNYGYTF
J gene: TRBJ2-2; clone size: NA; D gene: NA; V gene: TRBV7-9; CDR3 DNA: TGTGCCAGCAGCCCCAAGACTGCGAACACCGGGGAGCTGTTTTTT; CDR3 protein: CASSPKTANTGELFF
J gene: TRBJ2-1; clone size: NA; D gene: NA; V gene: TRBV5-1; CDR3 DNA: TGCGCCAGCAGCTTGGTTGGCCAGTACAATGAGCAGTTCTTC; CDR3 protein: CASSLVGQYNEQFF
J gene: TRBJ1-5; clone size: NA; D gene: TRBD1; V gene: TRBV6-1; CDR3 DNA: TGTGCCAGCAGTGAAGCAGGGGGCGCGGGACAGCCCCAGCATTTT; CDR3 protein: CASSEAGGAGQPQHF
J gene: TRBJ2-5; clone size: NA; D gene: NA; V gene: TRBV4-1; CDR3 DNA: TGCGCCAGCAGCCAAGAACAGGGAGGGGTGGAGCAGACCCAGTACTTC; CDR3 protein: CASSQEQGGVEQTQYF
J gene: TRBJ1-1; clone size: NA; D gene: NA; V gene: TRBV12-5; CDR3 DNA: TGTGCTAGTGGTTTCGGGGGGAGGACTGAAGCTTTCTTT; CDR3 protein: CASGFGGRTEAFF
J gene: TRBJ2-3; clone size: NA; D gene: NA; V gene: TRBV5-6; CDR3 DNA: TGTGCCAGCAGTTTTCAGAGCACAGATACGCAGTATTTT; CDR3 protein: CASSFQSTDTQYF
J gene: TRBJ1-2; clone size: NA; D gene: NA; V gene: TRBV10-3; CDR3 DNA: TGTGCCATCAGTGACCAGGGGTTCTATGGCTACACCTTC; CDR3 protein: CAISDQGFYGYTF
J gene: TRBJ2-1; clone size: NA; D gene: NA; V gene: TRBV4-3; CDR3 DNA: TGCGCCAGCAGCCGGGGCAGCGTACTCAGCTCCTACAATGAGCAGTTCTTC; CDR3 protein: CASSRGSVLSSYNEQFF
J gene: TRBJ1-6; clone size: once; D gene: NA; V gene: TRBV7-7; CDR3 DNA: TGTGCTAGCAGCCCCCTTATCAGCTCCTATAATTCACCCCTCCACTTT; CDR3 protein: CASSPLISSYNSPLHF
J gene: TRBJ1-1; clone size: NA; D gene: NA; V gene: TRBV9; CDR3 DNA: TGTGCCAGCAGCCCCCGGGACATTTGGAACGCTGAAGCTTTCTTT; CDR3 protein: CASSPRDIWNAEAFF
J gene: TRBJ2-5; clone size: NA; D gene: TRBD1; V gene: TRBV30; CDR3 DNA: TGTGCCTCGACAGGGGTTGTAGAGACCCAGTACTTC; CDR3 protein: CASTGVVETQYF
J gene: TRBJ1-4; clone size: NA; D gene: NA; V gene: TRBV4-1; CDR3 DNA: TGCGCCAGCAGACCCGCGTGGAGGGGAAATGAAAAACTGTTTTTT; CDR3 protein: CASRPAWRGNEKLFF
J gene: TRBJ1-6; clone size: NA; D gene: NA; V gene: TRBV2; CDR3 DNA: TGTGCCAGCATGGCCGATCTGAATTCACCCCTCCACTTT; CDR3 protein: CASMADLNSPLHF
J gene: TRBJ2-1; clone size: NA; D gene: TRBD2; V gene: TRBV6-4; CDR3 DNA: TGTGCCAGCAGTCGGACTAGCGGGGGGATCTACAATGAGCAGTTCTTC; CDR3 protein: CASSRTSGGIYNEQFF
J gene: TRBJ1-6; clone size: NA; D gene: TRBD1; V gene: TRBV5-1; CDR3 DNA: TGCGCCAGCAGCCCCCGGACAGGGTGGGATTCACCCCTCCACTTT; CDR3 protein: CASSPRTGWDSPLHF
J gene: TRBJ1-6; clone size: NA; D gene: NA; V gene: TRBV14; CDR3 DNA: TGTGCCAGCAGCCGCGGTCCTTTTGAGGATTCACCCCTCCACTTT; CDR3 protein: CASSRGPFEDSPLHF
J gene: TRBJ2-3; clone size: NA; D gene: TRBD2; V gene: TRBV5-1; CDR3 DNA: TGCGCCAGCAGCCCGGGACTAGCATCTACGGATACGCAGTATTTT; CDR3 protein: CASSPGLASTDTQYF
J gene: TRBJ2-5; clone size: once; D gene: NA; V gene: TRBV2; CDR3 DNA: TGTGCCAGCAGTGAACCTCGTGGGGGCATCCCCCCAGAGACCCAGTACTTC; CDR3 protein: CASSEPRGGIPPETQYF
J gene: TRBJ2-7; clone size: NA; D gene: NA; V gene: TRBV5-8; CDR3 DNA: TGTGCCAGCAGCTTGAACAGTCCCTCCTACGAGCAGTACTTC; CDR3 protein: CASSLNSPSYEQYF
J gene: TRBJ1-5; clone size: NA; D gene: TRBD1; V gene: TRBV4-3; CDR3 DNA: TGCGCCAGCAGCCAAGACTATGCGGACAGGGGAGGGAATCAGCCCCAGCATTTT; CDR3 protein: CASSQDYADRGGNQPQHF
J gene: TRBJ1-5; clone size: many; D gene: NA; V gene: TRBV6-6; CDR3 DNA: TGTGCCAGCAGTCCCCACACAGGTAGCAATCAGCCCCAGCATTTT; CDR3 protein: CASSPHTGSNQPQHF
J gene: TRBJ2-2; clone size: NA; D gene: NA; V gene: TRBV27; CDR3 DNA: TGTGCCAGCAGCTTAACCCCTTTTAAGGACAGATACACCGGGGAGCTGTTTTTT; CDR3 protein: CASSLTPFKDRYTGELFF
J gene: TRBJ2-5; clone size: NA; D gene: TRBD1; V gene: TRBV7-2; CDR3 DNA: TGTGCCAGCAGCTTAGAAGGGGACAGGGCTTATTACCAAGAGACCCAGTACTTC; CDR3 protein: CASSLEGDRAYYQETQYF
J gene: TRBJ1-5; clone size: NA; D gene: NA; V gene: TRBV28; CDR3 DNA: TGTGCCAGCAGTAAACTAGGGGGTCAGCCCCAGCATTTT; CDR3 protein: CASSKLGGQPQHF
J gene: TRBJ2-7; clone size: NA; D gene: TRBD2; V gene: TRBV9; CDR3 DNA: TGTGCCAGCAGCGGAATTGCGGGGGGGCCCGAGCAGTACTTC; CDR3 protein: CASSGIAGGPEQYF
J gene: TRBJ2-7; clone size: few; D gene: NA; V gene: TRBV11-2; CDR3 DNA: TGTGCCAGCAGCTTAGTCACCGCAGACTACGAGCAGTACTTC; CDR3 protein: CASSLVTADYEQYF
J gene: TRBJ2-2; clone size: NA; D gene: NA; V gene: TRBV6-6; CDR3 DNA: TGTGCCAGCACCTACAGCAGGAACACCGGGGAGCTGTTTTTT; CDR3 protein: CASTYSRNTGELFF
J gene: TRBJ1-3; clone size: NA; D gene: NA; V gene: TRBV27; CDR3 DNA: TGTGCCAGCAGGATGAGCTCTGGAAACACCATATATTTT; CDR3 protein: CASRMSSGNTIYF
J gene: TRBJ2-3; clone size: NA; D gene: NA; V gene: TRBV19; CDR3 DNA: TGTGCCAGTAGTTCTGAAGGACAGCATACGCAGTATTTT; CDR3 protein: CASSSEGQHTQYF
J gene: TRBJ2-7; clone size: NA; D gene: TRBD1; V gene: TRBV28; CDR3 DNA: TGTGCCAGCAGTCCCAGACCGGACAGGGACCCCTACGAGCAGTACTTC; CDR3 protein: CASSPRPDRDPYEQYF
J gene: TRBJ2-5; clone size: once; D gene: TRBD2; V gene: TRBV7-7; CDR3 DNA: TGTGCCAGCAGCTCTAGCGAACTGCGGGGGTCTACAAAAGAGACCCAGTACTTC; CDR3 protein: CASSSSELRGSTKETQYF
J gene: TRBJ1-1; clone size: NA; D gene: NA; V gene: TRBV19; CDR3 DNA: TGTGCCAGTAGTAATGGGGCAGGGCGGAACACTGAAGCTTTCTTT; CDR3 protein: CASSNGAGRNTEAFF
J gene: TRBJ1-5; clone size: NA; D gene: TRBD1; V gene: TRBV7-8; CDR3 DNA: TGTGCCAGCAGCTTAGGGGGGGACAGGAGATATCAGCCCCAGCATTTT; CDR3 protein: CASSLGGDRRYQPQHF
J gene: TRBJ1-1; clone size: NA; D gene: TRBD1; V gene: TRBV19; CDR3 DNA: TGTGCCAGTAGTACTGGACAGGGGAGATTTGCTTTCTTT; CDR3 protein: CASSTGQGRFAFF
J gene: TRBJ1-2; clone size: few; D gene: NA; V gene: TRBV30; CDR3 DNA: TGTGCCTGGATACATTTCGCCTATGGCTACACCTTC; CDR3 protein: CAWIHFAYGYTF
J gene: TRBJ2-7; clone size: NA; D gene: TRBD1; V gene: TRBV9; CDR3 DNA: TGTGCCAGCAGCCGGGGACAGACGAGCTCCTACGAGCAGTACTTC; CDR3 protein: CASSRGQTSSYEQYF
J gene: TRBJ2-1; clone size: NA; D gene: TRBD2; V gene: TRBV2; CDR3 DNA: TGTGCCAGCAGTTTCCTAGCGGGGGGCCCCGATGAGCAGTTCTTC; CDR3 protein: CASSFLAGGPDEQFF
J gene: TRBJ1-5; clone size: few; D gene: NA; V gene: TRBV4-2; CDR3 DNA: TGTGCCAGCAGCCAAGTTGTGGAGTCTCGGCCCCAGCATTTT; CDR3 protein: CASSQVVESRPQHF
J gene: TRBJ2-7; clone size: NA; D gene: NA; V gene: TRBV7-9; CDR3 DNA: TGTGCCAGCAGCTTGGCAGGGGATCTCTTCGAGCAGTACTTC; CDR3 protein: CASSLAGDLFEQYF
J gene: TRBJ2-3; clone size: once; D gene: NA; V gene: TRBV4-1; CDR3 DNA: TGCGCCAGCAGCCAAGTGTTAGCAACGGATACGCAGTATTTT; CDR3 protein: CASSQVLATDTQYF
J gene: TRBJ1-2; clone size: once; D gene: TRBD1; V gene: TRBV5-1; CDR3 DNA: TGCGCCAGCAGCTTGGGAACAGGGGGCAATGGCTACACCTTC; CDR3 protein: CASSLGTGGNGYTF
J gene: TRBJ2-5; clone size: NA; D gene: NA; V gene: TRBV6-5; CDR3 DNA: TGTGCCAGCAGTTACGAGGTGGTTGAGACCCAGTACTTC; CDR3 protein: CASSYEVVETQYF
J gene: TRBJ2-7; clone size: once; D gene: NA; V gene: TRBV16; CDR3 DNA: TGTGCCAGCAGCCCCCAGTTGGGGGGTTCCTACGAGCAGTACTTC; CDR3 protein: CASSPQLGGSYEQYF
J gene: TRBJ1-5; clone size: NA; D gene: NA; V gene: TRBV7-9; CDR3 DNA: TGTGCCAGCAGCTTAGATGTACCGGGACTCAATCAGCCCCAGCATTTT; CDR3 protein: CASSLDVPGLNQPQHF
J gene: TRBJ1-6; clone size: NA; D gene: NA; V gene: TRBV30; CDR3 DNA: TGTGCCTGGAGAGCGCAGAGCTCCTATAATTCACCCCTCCACTTT; CDR3 protein: CAWRAQSSYNSPLHF
J gene: TRBJ2-6; clone size: NA; D gene: NA; V gene: TRBV4-1; CDR3 DNA: TGCGCCAGCAGCCAAGTAGCAGGGGACAACGGGAACGTCCTGACTTTC; CDR3 protein: CASSQVAGDNGNVLTF
J gene: TRBJ1-3; clone size: NA; D gene: TRBD1; V gene: TRBV9; CDR3 DNA: TGTGCCAGCAGCGTGACAGGGGCCTCTGGAAACACCATATATTTT; CDR3 protein: CASSVTGASGNTIYF
J gene: TRBJ2-2; clone size: NA; D gene: NA; V gene: TRBV7-9; CDR3 DNA: TGTGCCAGCAGCCCTCAGGCGAACACCGGGGAGCTGTTTTTT; CDR3 protein: CASSPQANTGELFF